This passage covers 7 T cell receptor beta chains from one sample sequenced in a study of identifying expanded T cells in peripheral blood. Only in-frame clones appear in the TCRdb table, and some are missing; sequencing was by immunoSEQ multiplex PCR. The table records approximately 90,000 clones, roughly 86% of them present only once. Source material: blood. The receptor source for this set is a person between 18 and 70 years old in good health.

The CDR3 sequence: CASSPRAGYSNQPQHF. CDR3 in DNA: TGCGCCAGCAGCCCACGAGCGGGTTATAGCAATCAGCCCCAGCATTTT. The genes are TRBV4-1 and TRBJ1-5; D unresolved. The germline gives CDR1 MGHRA, CDR2 YSYEKL. V gave up 4 bases and J gave up 0 bases, with 13 bases separating them. This CDR3 has 16 residues.

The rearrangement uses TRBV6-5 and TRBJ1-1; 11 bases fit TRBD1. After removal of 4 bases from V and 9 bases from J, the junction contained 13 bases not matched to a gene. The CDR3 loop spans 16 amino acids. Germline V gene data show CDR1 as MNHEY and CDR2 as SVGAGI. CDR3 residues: CASSSTAGTGGVQAFF. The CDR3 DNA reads TGTGCCAGCAGTTCTACTGCCGGGACAGGGGGGGTCCAAGCTTTCTTT.

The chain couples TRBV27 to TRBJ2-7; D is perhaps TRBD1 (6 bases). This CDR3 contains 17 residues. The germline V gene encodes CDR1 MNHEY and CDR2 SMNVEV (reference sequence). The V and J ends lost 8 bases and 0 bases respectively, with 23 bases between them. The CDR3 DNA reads TGTGCCAGCGCATACCCTGTACAGGGAGAACGCTCCTACGAGCAGTACTTC. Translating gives CASAYPVQGERSYEQYF.

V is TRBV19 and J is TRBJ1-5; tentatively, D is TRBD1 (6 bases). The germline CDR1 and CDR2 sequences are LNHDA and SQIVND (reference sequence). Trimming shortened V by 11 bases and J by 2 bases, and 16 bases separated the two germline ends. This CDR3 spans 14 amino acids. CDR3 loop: CAARGAAGNQPQHF. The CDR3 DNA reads TGTGCCGCCCGGGGGGCAGCGGGCAATCAGCCCCAGCATTTT.

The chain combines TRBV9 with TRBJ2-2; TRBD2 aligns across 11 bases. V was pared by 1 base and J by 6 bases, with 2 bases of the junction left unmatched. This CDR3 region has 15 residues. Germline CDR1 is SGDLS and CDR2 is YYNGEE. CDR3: CASSVLAGGPGELFF. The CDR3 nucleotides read TGTGCCAGCAGCGTATTAGCGGGGGGGCCCGGGGAGCTGTTTTTT.

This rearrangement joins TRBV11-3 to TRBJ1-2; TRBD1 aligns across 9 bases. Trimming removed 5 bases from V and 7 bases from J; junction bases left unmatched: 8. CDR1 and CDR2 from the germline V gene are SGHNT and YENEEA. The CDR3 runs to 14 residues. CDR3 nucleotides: TGTGCCAGCAGCCCACCGGGACAGGGTCGTGGCTACACCTTC. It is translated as CASSPPGQGRGYTF.

The CDR3 here is CASSPGTNNEQFF. The CDR3 DNA follows: TGTGCCAGCAGTCCCGGGACGAACAATGAGCAGTTCTTC. The chain recombines TRBV6-5 with TRBJ2-1; D may correspond to TRBD1 or TRBD2 (5 bases each). Germline CDR1 reads MNHEY; CDR2 reads SVGAGI. CDR3 length equals 13 residues. V shed 5 bases and J shed 5 bases, with 10 bases lying between them.